The rows below give T cell receptor beta chains drawn from one sample of a study of patients and donors after allogeneic stem cell transplantation. TCRdb recomputed calls from the RT-PCR reads with MiXCR, one row per CDR3 protein. Seen here are roughly 190,000 distinct CDR3 sequences, less than 45% observed once, and the top ten hold 33%. Sequencing used blood, either unsorted or a sorted T cell fraction (not recorded which). The receptor source for this set is a human donor who was either an allogeneic HSCT recipient or a stem cell or donor lymphocyte infusion donor (not recorded which). It is not recorded whose cells these are; they may come from a transplant donor. The CDR3 runs from the conserved cysteine through the conserved F or W.

v_gene: TRBV20-1; j_gene: TRBJ2-1; CDR3aa: CSARTSGSPEQFF
v_gene: TRBV7-2; j_gene: TRBJ1-5; CDR3aa: CASSQQSGSNQPQHF
v_gene: TRBV12-3/TRBV12-4; j_gene: TRBJ1-2; CDR3aa: CASSLGTRDYGYTF
v_gene: TRBV12-3/TRBV12-4; j_gene: TRBJ1-1; CDR3aa: CASSLALKGLNTEAFF
v_gene: TRBV6-5; j_gene: TRBJ2-5; CDR3aa: CASIRRDRGQETQYF
v_gene: TRBV4-3; j_gene: TRBJ2-1; CDR3aa: CASSAIGTLTNEQFF
v_gene: TRBV29-1; j_gene: TRBJ2-1; CDR3aa: CSVGTTSSSYNEQFF
v_gene: TRBV4-2; j_gene: TRBJ1-5; CDR3aa: CASSQVSSQGNQPQHF
v_gene: TRBV27; j_gene: TRBJ2-1; CDR3aa: CASSRVSGRAYNEQFF
v_gene: TRBV12-3/TRBV12-4; j_gene: TRBJ1-2; CDR3aa: CASSLTGALSNYGYTF
v_gene: TRBV5-1; j_gene: TRBJ2-5; CDR3aa: CASSLEVLGTQYF
v_gene: TRBV28; j_gene: TRBJ1-5; CDR3aa: CASLPHPGVGPQHF
v_gene: TRBV12-3/TRBV12-4; j_gene: TRBJ1-1; CDR3aa: CASSLVAPRNMNTEAFF
v_gene: TRBV27; j_gene: TRBJ2-1; CDR3aa: CASSPRPDSPENEQFF
v_gene: TRBV5-1; j_gene: TRBJ2-7; CDR3aa: CASAEGGLTYEQYF
v_gene: TRBV5-1; j_gene: TRBJ1-6; CDR3aa: CASSPLFDSPLHF
v_gene: TRBV6-1; j_gene: TRBJ1-5; CDR3aa: CASSEGGGGQPQHF
v_gene: TRBV24-1; j_gene: TRBJ1-5; CDR3aa: CATSERQGWPQHF
v_gene: TRBV9; j_gene: TRBJ1-2; CDR3aa: CASSVGGTLGYGYTF
v_gene: TRBV12-3/TRBV12-4; j_gene: TRBJ2-5; CDR3aa: CASSLTGSGTQYF
v_gene: TRBV6-6; j_gene: TRBJ2-2; CDR3aa: CASSYSGLADGELFF
v_gene: TRBV20-1; j_gene: TRBJ2-2; CDR3aa: CSARDAESTGELFF
v_gene: TRBV28; j_gene: TRBJ2-1; CDR3aa: CASFTGGLAPGNEQFF
v_gene: TRBV4-3; j_gene: TRBJ2-1; CDR3aa: CASSREEASGRLSSYNEQFF
v_gene: TRBV7-2; j_gene: TRBJ2-7; CDR3aa: CASSPFNTVTYEQYF
v_gene: TRBV18; j_gene: TRBJ1-2; CDR3aa: CASSPPHQGINGYTF
v_gene: TRBV3-1; j_gene: TRBJ1-5; CDR3aa: CASSPGTGNQPQHF
v_gene: TRBV2; j_gene: TRBJ2-2; CDR3aa: CASTSGSWELFF
v_gene: TRBV30; j_gene: TRBJ2-3; CDR3aa: CAWGRTGAQYF
v_gene: TRBV29-1; j_gene: TRBJ1-5; CDR3aa: CSVDEGANQPQHF
v_gene: TRBV15; j_gene: TRBJ1-2; CDR3aa: CATSSSAGPYGYTF
v_gene: TRBV7-6; j_gene: TRBJ2-7; CDR3aa: CASSSTLAGSLSYEQYF
v_gene: TRBV12-3/TRBV12-4; j_gene: TRBJ1-5; CDR3aa: CASSLDGVLGNQPQHF
v_gene: TRBV6-2/TRBV6-3; j_gene: TRBJ2-2; CDR3aa: CASSYFLSGRYTGELFF
v_gene: TRBV4-2; j_gene: TRBJ1-2; CDR3aa: CASSHPTGEDGYTF
v_gene: TRBV29-1; j_gene: TRBJ1-2; CDR3aa: CSVETVEGRYGYTF
v_gene: TRBV29-1; j_gene: TRBJ2-2; CDR3aa: CSVLRGDTGELFF
v_gene: TRBV12-3/TRBV12-4; j_gene: TRBJ2-7; CDR3aa: CASSLPPGRAHYEQYF
v_gene: TRBV7-9; j_gene: TRBJ2-6; CDR3aa: CASSEPGSGANVLTF
v_gene: TRBV6-6; j_gene: TRBJ1-1; CDR3aa: CASSSRDRGIMNTEAFF
v_gene: TRBV29-1; j_gene: TRBJ2-5; CDR3aa: CSVELVQETQYF
v_gene: TRBV2; j_gene: TRBJ1-5; CDR3aa: CASSVYGGVGQPQHF
v_gene: TRBV12-3/TRBV12-4; j_gene: TRBJ1-1; CDR3aa: CASSWEVTNTEAFF
v_gene: TRBV4-3; j_gene: TRBJ2-5; CDR3aa: CASSQDPREGAIETQYF
v_gene: TRBV10-3; j_gene: TRBJ1-1; CDR3aa: CAISELMGKGRNTEAFF
v_gene: TRBV5-1; j_gene: TRBJ2-7; CDR3aa: CASSFTPDSYEQYF
v_gene: TRBV15; j_gene: TRBJ1-2; CDR3aa: CATSRDRVGKIYGYTF
v_gene: TRBV9; j_gene: TRBJ2-7; CDR3aa: CASSVGLSYEQYF
v_gene: TRBV7-2; j_gene: TRBJ2-6; CDR3aa: CASGVWGAGANVLTF
v_gene: TRBV24-1; j_gene: TRBJ1-1; CDR3aa: CATSGQGRTEAFF
v_gene: TRBV5-6; j_gene: TRBJ2-1; CDR3aa: CASSLRQGVYNEQFF